Below are 5 T cell receptor beta chains sequenced from a single sample in a study of T cell responses to AZD1222 COVID-19 vaccine. Sequencing used immunoSEQ multiplex PCR; TCRdb keeps in-frame clones, though not all of them. The sample lists over 120,000 clones, over 75% occurring once. The specimen comprised peripheral blood, sampled 28 days after the second dose of the MenACWY control vaccine. All receptors come from an adult who received the MenACWY meningococcal vaccine as a control.

V usage is TRBV5-1 and J usage is TRBJ2-2; D is undetermined. The CDR3 runs to 13 residues. Trimming removed 1 base at V and 3 bases at J, with 4 bases between. Germline CDR1 SGHRS, CDR2 YFSETQ. CDR3 loop: CASSLQDTGELFF. The CDR3 DNA is TGCGCCAGCAGCTTGCAGGACACCGGGGAGCTGTTTTTT.

The rearrangement uses TRBV3-1 (or the pseudogene TRBV3-2) and TRBJ1-5, with 8 bases lining up with TRBD1. The CDR3 sequence is 15 residues long. Trimming took 3 bases from V and 0 from J; bases not matched to a gene: 1. Germline-derived CDR1 and CDR2 are LGHDT and YNNKEL (reference sequence). The CDR3 protein is CASSQGTGSNQPQHF. As DNA, the CDR3 is TGTGCCAGCAGCCAGGGGACAGGTAGCAATCAGCCCCAGCATTTT.

V usage is TRBV29-1 and J usage is TRBJ2-7, with 9 bases that match TRBD2. The CDR3 runs 14 residues. J lost 3 bases, V lost 0 bases, and 3 bases had no gene match. CDR1 and CDR2 from the germline V gene are SQVTM and ANQGSEA. The CDR3 DNA reads as TGCAGCGTTGAAGAAGAACTAGCGGGCTACGAGCAGTACTTC. Protein sequence: CSVEEELAGYEQYF.

In DNA form, the CDR3 reads TGTGCCAGCAGCCGGGATTGGGACAGGGCCTATGGCTACACCTTC. This sequence encodes CASSRDWDRAYGYTF. This chain links TRBV5-6 with TRBJ1-2, with TRBD1 matching over 9 bases. The trim removed 4 bases at V and 4 bases at J, leaving 8 bases unmatched. The CDR3 extends over 15 amino acids. Looked up from germline, CDR1 is SGHDT and CDR2 is YYEEEE. Variable domain in full (rest from reference TRBV5-6 and TRBJ1-2): DAGVTQSPTHLIKTRGQQVTLRCSPKSGHDTVSWYQQALGQGPQFIFQYYEEEERQRGNFPDRFSGHQFPNYSSELNVNALLLGDSALYLCASSRDWDRAYGYTFGSGTRLTVV.

This chain connects TRBV9 to TRBJ1-6; no reliable D call. Per germline, CDR1 SGDLS and CDR2 YYNGEE. This CDR3 contains 14 residues. V lost 0 bases, J lost 6 bases, and 7 bases lay in between. The CDR3 spells CASSVVPGNSPLHF. The CDR3 coding sequence is TGTGCCAGCAGCGTAGTCCCTGGTAATTCACCCCTCCACTTT.